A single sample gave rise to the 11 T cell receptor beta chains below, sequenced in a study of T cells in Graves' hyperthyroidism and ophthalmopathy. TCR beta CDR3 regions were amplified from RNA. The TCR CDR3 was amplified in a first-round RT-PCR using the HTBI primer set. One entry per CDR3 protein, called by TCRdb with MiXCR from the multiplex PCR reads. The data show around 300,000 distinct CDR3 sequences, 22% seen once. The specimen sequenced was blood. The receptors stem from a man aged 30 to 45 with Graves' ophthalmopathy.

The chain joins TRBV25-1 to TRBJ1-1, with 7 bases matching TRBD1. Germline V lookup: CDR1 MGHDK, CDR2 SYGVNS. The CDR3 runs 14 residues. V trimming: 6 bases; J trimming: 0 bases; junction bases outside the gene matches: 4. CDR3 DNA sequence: TGTGCCAGCAGCGAGACAGGGATGAACACTGAAGCTTTCTTT. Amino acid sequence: CASSETGMNTEAFF.

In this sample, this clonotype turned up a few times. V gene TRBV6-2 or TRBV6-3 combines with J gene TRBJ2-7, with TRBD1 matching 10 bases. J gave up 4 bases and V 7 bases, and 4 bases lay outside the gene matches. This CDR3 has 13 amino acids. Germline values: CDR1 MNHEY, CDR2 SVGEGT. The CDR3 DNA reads TGTGCCAGCACCCTGGGACAGGGGTACGAGCAGTACTTC. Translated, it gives CASTLGQGYEQYF.

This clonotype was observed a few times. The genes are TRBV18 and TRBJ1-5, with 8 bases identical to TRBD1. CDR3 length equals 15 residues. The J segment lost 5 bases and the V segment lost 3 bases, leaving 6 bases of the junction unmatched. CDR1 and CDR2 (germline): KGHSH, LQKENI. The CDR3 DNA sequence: TGTGCCAGCTCACCGTCTAGACAGGGGTATCAGCCCCAGCATTTT. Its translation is CASSPSRQGYQPQHF.

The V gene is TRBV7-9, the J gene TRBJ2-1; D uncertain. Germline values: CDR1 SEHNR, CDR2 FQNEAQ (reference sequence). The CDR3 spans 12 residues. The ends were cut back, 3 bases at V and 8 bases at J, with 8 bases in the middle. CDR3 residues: CASSFYGYEQFF. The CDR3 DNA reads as TGTGCCAGCAGCTTCTACGGCTATGAGCAGTTCTTC.

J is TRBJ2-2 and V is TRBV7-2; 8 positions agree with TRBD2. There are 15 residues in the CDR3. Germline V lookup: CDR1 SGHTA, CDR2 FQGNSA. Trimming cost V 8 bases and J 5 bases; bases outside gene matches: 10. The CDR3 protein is CASPGGGRRTGELFF. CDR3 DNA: TGTGCCAGCCCCGGGGGCGGGAGGAGGACCGGGGAGCTGTTTTTT.

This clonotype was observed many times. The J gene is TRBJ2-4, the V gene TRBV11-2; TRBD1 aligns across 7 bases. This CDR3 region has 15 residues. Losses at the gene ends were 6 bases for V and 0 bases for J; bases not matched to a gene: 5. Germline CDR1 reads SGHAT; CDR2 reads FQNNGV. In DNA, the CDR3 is TGTGCCAGCAGAACAACAGGGGTAGCCAAAAACATTCAGTACTTC. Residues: CASRTTGVAKNIQYF.

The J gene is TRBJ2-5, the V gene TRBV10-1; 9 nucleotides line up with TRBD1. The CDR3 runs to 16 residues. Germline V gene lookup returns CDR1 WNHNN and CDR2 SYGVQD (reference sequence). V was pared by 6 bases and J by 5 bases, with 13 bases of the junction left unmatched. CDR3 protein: CASSPGTGTGWETQYF. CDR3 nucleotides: TGCGCCAGCAGCCCCGGGACAGGGACGGGATGGGAGACCCAGTACTTC.

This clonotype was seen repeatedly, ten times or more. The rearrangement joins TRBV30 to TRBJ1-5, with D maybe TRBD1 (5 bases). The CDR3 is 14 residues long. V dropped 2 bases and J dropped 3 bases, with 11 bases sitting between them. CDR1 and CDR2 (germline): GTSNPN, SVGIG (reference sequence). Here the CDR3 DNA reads TGTGCCTGGAGTACGGGCAGGGCCAATCAGCCCCAGCATTTT. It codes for CAWSTGRANQPQHF.

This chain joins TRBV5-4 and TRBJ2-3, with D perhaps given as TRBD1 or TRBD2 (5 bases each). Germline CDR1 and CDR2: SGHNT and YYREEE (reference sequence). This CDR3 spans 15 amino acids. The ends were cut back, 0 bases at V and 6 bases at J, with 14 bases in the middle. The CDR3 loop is CASSLGWGPVDTQYF. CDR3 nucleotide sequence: TGTGCCAGCAGCTTGGGATGGGGACCGGTTGATACGCAGTATTTT.

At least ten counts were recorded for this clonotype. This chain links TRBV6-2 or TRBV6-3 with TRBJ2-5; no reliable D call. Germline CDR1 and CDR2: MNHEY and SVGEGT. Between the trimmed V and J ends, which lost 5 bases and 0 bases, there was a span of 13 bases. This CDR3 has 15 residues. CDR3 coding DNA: TGTGCCAGCAGTACCGTCTTGCGTAACCAAGAGACCCAGTACTTC. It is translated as CASSTVLRNQETQYF.

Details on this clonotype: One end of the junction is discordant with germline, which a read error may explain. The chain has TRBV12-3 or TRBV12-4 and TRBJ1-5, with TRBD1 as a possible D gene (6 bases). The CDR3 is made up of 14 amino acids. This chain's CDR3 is CASSQDQGYQPLHF. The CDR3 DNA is TGTGCCAGCAGTCAGGATCAGGGGTATCAGCCCCTGCATTTT.